In its sample, the clone carrying this TCR beta chain was seen a few times. Its antigen is still unknown. The entry originates in a study of CD8 T cells in ankylosing spondylitis. The CDR3 sequence is 13 residues long. The germline CDR1 and CDR2 sequences are MNHEY and SVGAGI. Trimming left V 0 bases short and J 8 bases short, with 10 bases between. Overall study results and limits: Significant enrichment of disease-linked clones was reported in matched ankylosing spondylitis synovial fluid. Earlier work had already found some motif variants in reactive arthritis synovial fluid and blood. The authors found the disease-linked clones to be CD8+ and relatively rare in peripheral blood. Eight or nine highly homologous variants formed a TCR beta motif that appeared characteristic of ankylosing spondylitis blood.

Each TCR beta library was made by quantitative 5'-RACE that incorporated molecular barcodes. TCRdb re-analysed the 5' RACE reads in MiXCR, keeping a single row per CDR3 protein. The sample holds 670,000 or so distinct CDR3 sequences, roughly 20% seen once. The rearrangement links TRBV6-5 to TRBJ1-2; TRBD1 might be the D (5 bases). The source material was blood, either unsorted or a sorted T cell fraction (not recorded which). The sequence was obtained from a male donor with ankylosing spondylitis. The CDR3 spells CASSYSLRGGYTF. DNA for the CDR3: TGTGCCAGCAGTTACTCTCTGCGGGGCGGCTACACCTTC.